The clone carrying this T cell receptor (beta chain) turned up a few times. Its specificity is unknown. This CDR3 is 14 amino acids long. Germline CDR1 and CDR2: MNHEY and SVGAGI. V dropped 7 bases and J dropped 3 bases, with 12 bases sitting between them. TCRdb itself ran the reads through MiXCR, one entry per CDR3 protein. This sample has 50,000 to 65,000 distinct CDR3 sequences, with around 18% found just once. These data are taken from a study of T cell repertoires in cytomegalovirus infection. Study in general: Epitope selection comprised recently identified HLA-C-restricted CMV epitopes and well-studied HLA-B-restricted CMV epitopes. Through public TCR beta signatures, both CMV infection and matching HLA type were indicated. Whole-study results and caveats: The ex vivo response showed dominance by HLA-C-restricted CMV-specific TCR beta clonotypes. Cumulative frequency (of public TCR beta family members) identified carriers of CMV plus the relevant HLA.

The chain recombines TRBV6-5 with TRBJ2-2, with D perhaps TRBD1 (6 bases). This TCR came from a human donor in good health (CMV status not recorded). Some clones in this sample may be carry-over from other donors' samples. The starting material was CD8+ T cells from cultured PBMCs, obtained from culture after CMV antigen stimulation. CDR3 loop: CASINREYTGELFF. DNA for the CDR3: TGTGCCAGCATTAACAGGGAGTACACCGGGGAGCTGTTTTTT.